The 2 T cell receptor beta chains below all came from one sample that was sequenced in a study of T cells in Graves' hyperthyroidism and ophthalmopathy. TCR beta CDR3 sequences were amplified from RNA transcripts. During a first-round RT-PCR of the TCR CDR3, the HTBI primer set was used. TCRdb re-analysed the multiplex PCR reads in MiXCR, keeping a single row per CDR3 protein. The sample contains under 350,000 distinct CDR3 sequences, over 20% of which appear only once. Sequences were obtained from blood. These receptors all stem from a woman aged 45-65 years with Graves' hyperthyroidism.

This clonotype was observed at least ten times. V and J are TRBV10-3 and TRBJ2-7, with TRBD1 identical over 7 bases. This CDR3 has 13 amino acids. CDR1 and CDR2 (germline): ENHRY, SYGVKD. V lost 2 bases, J lost 3 bases, and 1 base stayed unmatched. The CDR3 here is CAISERQGYEQYF. The CDR3 DNA reads as TGTGCCATCAGTGAGCGACAGGGCTACGAGCAGTACTTC.

The chain links TRBV27 to TRBJ1-6; TRBD1 is a possible D gene (6 bases). The V gene's germline CDR1 is MNHEY and CDR2 SMNVEV (reference sequence). V was shortened by 5 bases and J by 2 bases, with 10 bases between the two germline ends. The CDR3 sequence is 15 residues long. DNA of the CDR3: TGTGCCAGCAGTCCTGGGACACCCTATAATTCACCCCTCCACTTT. Translated: CASSPGTPYNSPLHF.